The source of this T cell receptor beta chain is a study of CD8 T cells in Susac syndrome. TEMRA cells were FACS-enriched and CD8+ and CD4+ T cells negatively isolated. RNA, at about 0.45 to 1 ug, was reverse transcribed with random hexamers. MiXCR was run by TCRdb on the immunoSEQ multiplex PCR reads, yielding one entry per CDR3 protein. There are approximately 180,000 distinct CDR3 sequences in the sample; more than 90% occur only once, and 0.093% lies in the top ten. Germline V CDR1 and CDR2: GTSNPN, SVGIG (reference sequence). V trimming: 2 bases; J trimming: 1 base; junction bases outside the gene matches: 7. This CDR3 contains 15 residues.

Material for sequencing was CD4+ T cells from PBMCs. The V gene is TRBV30, the J gene TRBJ2-7, with 8 nucleotides matching TRBD1. This sequence originates from a human donor with multiple sclerosis. The CDR3 bases are TGTGCCTGGAGTCCGAGCCAGGGGGCATCCTACGAGCAGTACTTC. Its translation is CAWSPSQGASYEQYF.